Each of the 21 T cell receptor beta chains below was sequenced from the same sample in a study of shared clonotypes between healthy human individuals. Repertoires were generated with immunoSEQ multiplex PCR, while TCRdb's copy carries only in-frame clones and drops some. The sample lists more than 900,000 clones; around 82% were seen once. Sequencing was done on a sample of memory CD4+ T cells from PBMCs. Subset given: CD45RA-negative fraction. These receptors were obtained from a young man in good health. Some clones in this sample may be carry-over from other donors' samples.

The chain is built from TRBV28 and TRBJ1-1; no firm D call. The ends were cut back, 5 bases at V and 11 bases at J, with 9 bases in the middle. Germline V lookup: CDR1 MDHEN, CDR2 SYDVKM. The CDR3 consists of 10 residues. Written as DNA, the CDR3 is TGTGCCAGCAGTAAAGCTAGGGCTTTCTTT. This gives the protein CASSKARAFF.

The CDR3 loop reads CASNSGYNEQFF. The DNA of the CDR3 is TGTGCCAGCAACAGTGGATACAATGAGCAGTTCTTC. This sequence joins TRBV9 and TRBJ2-1; D is unresolved. Looked up from germline, CDR1 is SGDLS and CDR2 is YYNGEE. V lost 6 bases and J 4 bases, leaving 8 bases between the germline ends. This CDR3 has 12 residues.

The chain combines TRBV4-1 with TRBJ1-2; TRBD1 matches 12 bases. This CDR3 has 19 amino acids. CDR1 and CDR2 from the germline V gene are MGHRA and YSYEKL. Trimming cost V 4 bases and J 3 bases; bases outside gene matches: 15. The CDR3 DNA reads as TGCGCCAGCAGCCGACTCGATTCGCCGGGACAGGGGGCGGACTATGGCTACACCTTC. It codes for CASSRLDSPGQGADYGYTF.

As to this clone: Other DNA sequences in the sample encode the same CDR3. The chain links TRBV6-6 to TRBJ2-7; D is perhaps TRBD1 or TRBD2 (5 bases each). The CDR3 covers 13 residues. Deletions cut 5 bases from V and 0 bases from J, with 8 bases between. CDR1 and CDR2 (germline): MNHNY, SVGAGI (reference sequence). DNA of the CDR3: TGTGCCAGCAGTCGGGACGGCTCCTACGAGCAGTACTTC. It translates to CASSRDGSYEQYF.

The rearrangement links TRBV11-2 to TRBJ2-3, with D unclear. V was shortened by 1 base and J by 5 bases, with 4 bases between the two germline ends. Germline V gives CDR1 SGHAT, CDR2 FQNNGV. The CDR3 loop spans 12 amino acids. The CDR3 sequence is CASSLVIDTQYF. In DNA, the CDR3 is TGTGCCAGCAGCTTAGTGATAGATACGCAGTATTTT.

The chain has TRBV18 and TRBJ2-7; 8 nucleotides line up with TRBD1. Germline lookup yields CDR1 KGHSH and CDR2 LQKENI. This CDR3 has 15 residues. The V segment lost 6 bases and the J segment 4 bases; nucleotides outside the gene matches: 11. CDR3 protein: CASSPTGGGSYEQYF. The DNA of the CDR3 is TGTGCCAGCTCCCCTACAGGGGGAGGTTCGTACGAGCAGTACTTC.

The J gene is TRBJ1-3, the V gene TRBV6-1, with D uncertain. The V end lost 2 bases, the J end lost 4 bases, and 9 bases lay between the germline ends. Germline loops: CDR1 MNHNS, CDR2 SASEGT. This CDR3 region has 14 residues. CDR3 sequence (DNA): TGTGCCAGCAGTGAACAAGGAGGGGGAAACACCATATATTTT. Protein sequence: CASSEQGGGNTIYF.

As to this clone: Other DNA sequences from this sample encode an identical CDR3 as well. The V call is TRBV30, the J call TRBJ1-5; D perhaps matches TRBD1 (5 bases). This CDR3 has 13 amino acids. CDR1 and CDR2 from the germline V gene are GTSNPN and SVGIG (reference sequence). V was pared by 3 bases and J by 4 bases, with 10 bases between. The CDR3 region has the DNA TGTGCCTGGAGCGAGGGGTTGAATCAGCCCCAGCATTTT. This sequence encodes CAWSEGLNQPQHF.

The chain employs TRBV4-1 and TRBJ1-1; tentative D call: TRBD1 (6 bases). The germline V gene encodes CDR1 MGHRA and CDR2 YSYEKL. Between the trimmed V and J ends, which lost 1 base and 2 bases, there was a span of 8 bases. This CDR3 region has 14 residues. The CDR3 DNA is TGCGCCAGCAGCCAAGCAGGGGCCAACACTGAAGCTTTCTTT. Its protein is CASSQAGANTEAFF.

This clone was seen a handful of times. One end of the junction is discordant with germline, which a read error may explain. The chain links TRBV30 to TRBJ2-2; weak D call: TRBD2 (5 bases). The V gene's germline CDR1 is GTSNPN and CDR2 SVGIG (reference sequence). There are 11 residues in the CDR3. The CDR3 reads CAWRNTGELFF. The CDR3, as DNA: TGTGCTTGGAGGAATACCGGGGAGCTGTTTTTT.

The chain carries TRBV5-1 and TRBJ2-7; D unresolved. Germline values: CDR1 SGHRS, CDR2 YFSETQ. V lost 2 bases and J lost 0, with 9 bases in between. The CDR3 totals 14 residues. The CDR3 sequence: CASSFRLRSYEQYF. CDR3 DNA sequence: TGCGCCAGCAGCTTCCGCTTACGCTCCTACGAGCAGTACTTC.

This clone was seen just once. The V and J genes are TRBV4-2 and TRBJ2-1; 7 bases line up with TRBD2. The CDR3 contains 15 residues. V gave up 0 bases and J gave up 9 bases; unmatched junction bases: 8. Germline-derived CDR1 and CDR2 are LGHNA and YNFKEQ. The CDR3 loop reads CASSQDLGEGGEQFF. The CDR3 nucleotides are TGTGCCAGCAGCCAAGATCTCGGGGAGGGAGGTGAGCAGTTCTTC.

The rearrangement uses TRBV7-2 and TRBJ2-5, with D perhaps TRBD1 (6 bases). The CDR3 runs 15 residues. Trimming cost V 2 bases and J 4 bases, with 14 bases left between them. Germline loops: CDR1 SGHTA, CDR2 FQGNSA. The CDR3 DNA follows: TGTGCCAGCAGCTTACTCACAGGGTGGCCAGAGACCCAGTACTTC. Translating it yields CASSLLTGWPETQYF.

Points on this clone: Other DNA sequences in the same sample also yield this CDR3. The chain employs TRBV30 and TRBJ1-5; D may be TRBD1 (6 bases). CDR1 is GTSNPN, CDR2 SVGIG, per germline (reference sequence). The CDR3 length is 13 residues. V was cut by 1 base and J by 4 bases, with 8 bases left in between. The CDR3 DNA follows: TGTGCCTGGAGTGCTACAGGGAATCAGCCCCAGCATTTT. It specifies CAWSATGNQPQHF.

The V call is TRBV7-3, the J call TRBJ1-1; D may be TRBD1 (5 bases). V was clipped by 5 bases and J by 1 base, with 14 bases between them. The length of the CDR3 is 15 residues. CDR1 and CDR2 (germline): SGHTA, FQGTGA. CDR3 in amino acids: CASSQSSQGNTEAFF. DNA for the CDR3: TGTGCCAGCAGCCAAAGCAGCCAGGGGAACACTGAAGCTTTCTTT.

V usage is TRBV19 and J usage is TRBJ1-1, with a possible D match to TRBD1 (6 bases). CDR1 and CDR2 from the germline V gene are LNHDA and SQIVND (reference sequence). V dropped 7 bases and J dropped 0 bases, with 12 bases sitting between them. The CDR3 extends over 14 amino acids. This CDR3 reads CASKRDIMNTEAFF. The CDR3 nucleotides read TGTGCCAGTAAAAGGGACATCATGAACACTGAAGCTTTCTTT.

V usage is TRBV9 and J usage is TRBJ2-5; 7 nucleotides line up with TRBD2. The V gene end was trimmed by 6 bases and the J gene end by 1 base; junction bases not matched to a gene: 6. The V gene's germline CDR1 is SGDLS and CDR2 YYNGEE. The CDR3 is 14 residues long. For the CDR3, the DNA is TGTGCCAGCACCCCCGGCGGGAGCCAAGAGACCCAGTACTTC. This translates into CASTPGGSQETQYF.

This sequence joins TRBV5-1 and TRBJ2-7, with D possibly being TRBD2 (6 bases). Germline-derived CDR1 and CDR2 are SGHRS and YFSETQ. V dropped 4 bases and J dropped 4 bases, with 27 bases sitting between them. The CDR3 sequence is 18 residues long. The CDR3 region is CASSLQPRDHGRIYEQYF. Here the CDR3 DNA reads TGCGCCAGCAGCCTTCAGCCCCGGGACCACGGGAGAATTTACGAGCAGTACTTC.

V and J are TRBV7-2 and TRBJ2-2; D perhaps matches TRBD1 (6 bases). Germline CDR1 reads SGHTA; CDR2 reads FQGNSA. The length of the CDR3 is 16 residues. Trimming removed 5 bases at V and 1 base at J, with 14 bases between. CDR3 amino acids: CASSVDRMLNTGELFF. CDR3 DNA: TGTGCCAGCAGCGTTGACAGGATGTTGAACACCGGGGAGCTGTTTTTT.

The chain couples TRBV27 to TRBJ1-1, with D unresolved. This CDR3 spans 13 amino acids. Per the germline V gene, CDR1 is MNHEY and CDR2 is SMNVEV (reference sequence). V lost 0 bases, J lost 7 bases, and 9 bases lay in between. CDR3 coding DNA: TGTGCCAGCAGTTTATCGGTCGGGTTTGAAGCTTTCTTT. It yields the protein CASSLSVGFEAFF.

In the case of this clone: Other DNA sequences of this sample code for an identical CDR3. The rearrangement links TRBV7-3 to TRBJ2-2; weak D call: TRBD1 (5 bases). This CDR3 spans 13 amino acids. V was cut by 5 bases and J by 4 bases, with 8 bases left in between. Germline CDR1 SGHTA, CDR2 FQGTGA. The CDR3 here is CASSLTGTGELFF. Written as DNA, the CDR3 is TGTGCCAGCAGCCTTACAGGCACCGGGGAGCTGTTTTTT. Based on the CDR3 plus reference TRBV7-3 and TRBJ2-2, the full variable domain is GAGVSQTPSNKVTEKGKYVELRCDPISGHTALYWYRQSLGQGPEFLIYFQGTGAADDSGLPNDRFFAVRPEGSVSTLKIQRTERGDSAVYLCASSLTGTGELFFGEGSRLTVL.